This TCR beta chain stems from a study of shared clonotypes between healthy human individuals. Of note for this clone: Its antigen is not known.

CDR1 and CDR2 (germline): LNHDA, SQIVND (reference sequence). V was pared by 8 bases and J by 0 bases, with 14 bases between. The CDR3 totals 15 residues. Clones were sequenced by immunoSEQ multiplex PCR, and TCRdb holds only the in-frame ones, with some missing. The data hold around 2.1 million clones, with 85% to 95% observed a single time. Study-wide results and caveats: In four donors, around 4.5% of naive CD4 clonotypes appeared in common. The small donor group covered limited genetic and exposure diversity.

CD8 cells regarded as naive lacked CD45RO, were positively chosen for CCR7, and omitted terminally differentiated effector memory CD45RA+ cells. The source material was naive CD8+ T cells from PBMCs. The rearrangement links TRBV19 to TRBJ1-3; D not resolved. This TCR derives from a man between 18 and 29 years old in good health. Some clones in this sample may be carry-over from other donors' samples. Here the CDR3 reads CASGPPENSGNTIYF. DNA of the CDR3: TGTGCCAGTGGCCCCCCGGAGAACTCTGGAAACACCATATATTTT.